Each of the 4 T cell receptor beta chains below was sequenced from the same sample in a study of CXCR3-negative and CXCR3-positive naive CD8 T cells. The TRB libraries of cDNA were built by UMI-labeled 5' RACE. Following a re-call of the 5' RACE reads, TCRdb has one entry per CDR3 protein and lacks DNA. In total, the table holds tens of thousands of distinct CDR3 sequences. The sample taken for sequencing was memory CD8+ T cells from blood. The source is a human donor in good health. Some clones in this sample may be carry-over from other donors' samples.

CDR3 region: CASTTGLVGSEQYF. The chain employs TRBV2 and TRBJ2-7; TCRdb calls TRBD2, which cannot be checked without DNA. Germline-derived CDR1 and CDR2 are SNHLY and FYNNEI. CDR3 length equals 14 residues.

Measured by frequency, this clonotype is medium-sized (0.01 to 0.1%). The V gene is TRBV4-3, the J gene TRBJ2-6. The CDR3 sequence is 16 residues long. CDR1 and CDR2 (germline): LGHNA, YSLEER. This CDR3 is CASSQDVSSGANVLTF.

The chain couples TRBV29-1 to TRBJ1-3; the D call from TCRdb, TRBD1, cannot be confirmed without DNA. Germline V gene sequence: CDR1 SQVTM, CDR2 ANQGSEA. The CDR3 consists of 14 residues. CDR3 residues: CSVGADLSGNTIYF.

The chain is built from TRBV7-9 and TRBJ2-1; TCRdb calls TRBD1, which cannot be checked without DNA. Germline V CDR1 and CDR2: SEHNR, FQNEAQ (reference sequence). The CDR3 has 13 residues. The CDR3 region is CASSLTLGNEQFF.